Listed here are 32 T cell receptor beta chains from one sample, sequenced in a study of cytomegalovirus exposure and HLA in healthy donors. 13 Jbeta primers and 60 Vbeta primers were used for the PCR. Using immunoSEQ multiplex PCR, the repertoire was profiled, and TCRdb retains in-frame clones only, with some absent. The sample lists 130,000 to 150,000 clones, 80% occurring once. What was sequenced was PBMCs. Source of these receptors: a man aged 35 to 55 in good health and CMV-seropositive.

This chain uses TRBV5-4 with TRBJ1-2; a weak D match, TRBD1 (6 bases). From germline, CDR1 is SGHNT and CDR2 YYREEE (reference sequence). V was clipped by 4 bases and J by 2 bases, with 18 bases between them. The CDR3 spans 16 residues. The CDR3 DNA sequence: TGTGCCAGCAGCAGACGGGGAGGGGGTCGAAACTATGGCTACACCTTC. Translation gives CASSRRGGGRNYGYTF.

This chain uses TRBV11-2 with TRBJ2-7; the match to TRBD1 covers 10 bases. The CDR3 has 18 amino acids. Germline-derived CDR1 and CDR2 are SGHAT and FQNNGV. V lost 4 bases and J lost 0; bases outside the gene matches: 12. The CDR3 DNA reads TGTGCCAGCAGCTCCAGGACAGGGGGTTGGGGGAGCTCCTACGAGCAGTACTTC. This translates into CASSSRTGGWGSSYEQYF. The whole variable domain, remainder taken from reference TRBV11-2 and TRBJ2-7, is EAGVAQSPRYKIIEKRQSVAFWCNPISGHATLYWYQQILGQGPKLLIQFQNNGVVDDSQLPKDRFSAERLKGVDSTLKIQPAKLEDSAVYLCASSSRTGGWGSSYEQYFGPGTRLTVT.

This clone was seen only once. This rearrangement joins TRBV6-1 to TRBJ2-7, with D possibly matching TRBD2 (5 bases). V lost 6 bases and J lost 7, with 10 bases in between. CDR1 MNHNS and CDR2 SASEGT come from the germline V gene. The CDR3 loop spans 11 amino acids. CDR3 in amino acids: CASRTGWEQYF. Here the CDR3 DNA reads TGTGCCAGCAGAACGGGGTGGGAGCAGTACTTC.

The gene calls are TRBV9 and TRBJ2-6; a weak D match, TRBD2 (5 bases). The germline CDR1 and CDR2 sequences are SGDLS and YYNGEE. Trimming took off 4 bases at V and 2 bases at J, with 10 bases between the two ends. The CDR3 covers 15 residues. This CDR3 reads CASSPRTPGANVLTF. The CDR3 DNA sequence: TGTGCCAGCAGCCCCCGGACTCCTGGGGCCAACGTCCTGACTTTC.

This clone came up once. The rearrangement uses TRBV28 and TRBJ1-1, with no clear D. Trimming left V 3 bases short and J 5 bases short, with 4 bases between. Germline V gives CDR1 MDHEN, CDR2 SYDVKM. CDR3 length: 11 amino acids. CDR3 in DNA: TGTGCCAGCAGTTTTCGGACTGAAGCTTTCTTT. Its protein product is CASSFRTEAFF.

The J gene is TRBJ2-1, the V gene TRBV5-4; the match to TRBD1 covers 8 bases. This CDR3 is 14 amino acids long. Looked up from germline, CDR1 is SGHNT and CDR2 is YYREEE (reference sequence). With 5 bases clipped from V and 7 bases from J, the junction kept 8 bases outside the gene matches. In DNA form, the CDR3 reads TGTGCCAGCAGGGACAGGGAGCAATTGAATGAGCAGTTCTTC. Residues: CASRDREQLNEQFF.

The rearrangement links TRBV10-2 to TRBJ2-5; a possible D gene is TRBD2 (6 bases). The CDR3 totals 17 residues. From germline, CDR1 is WSHSY and CDR2 SAAADI. Trimming left V 7 bases short and J 3 bases short, with 24 bases between. The CDR3 bases are TGCGCCAGCACCTCCTTGGGGGGTGGGGTGGGGGAAGAGACCCAGTACTTC. Amino acid sequence: CASTSLGGGVGEETQYF.

The CDR3 spells CASSDLAGTEAFF. As DNA, the CDR3 is TGTGCCAGCAGTGATCTAGCGGGAACTGAAGCTTTCTTT. This chain links TRBV25-1 with TRBJ1-1, with D unclear. This CDR3 comprises 13 residues. Germline V gene data show CDR1 as MGHDK and CDR2 as SYGVNS. Trimming took off 3 bases at V and 5 bases at J, with 10 bases between the two ends.

The chain links TRBV14 to TRBJ1-1, with a weak D call TRBD1 (6 bases). This CDR3 has 17 amino acids. Trimming left V 3 bases short and J 1 base short, with 18 bases between. CDR1 SGHDN and CDR2 FVKESK come from the germline V gene. The CDR3: CASSHRDTLLGNTEAFF. CDR3 sequence (DNA): TGTGCCAGCAGCCACCGGGACACCCTACTCGGGAACACTGAAGCTTTCTTT.

The gene calls are TRBV5-1 and TRBJ1-5, with 8 bases lining up with TRBD1. The germline V gene has CDR1 SGHRS and CDR2 YFSETQ. The trim removed 2 bases at V and 0 bases at J, leaving 4 bases unmatched. The CDR3 totals 16 residues. CDR3 sequence (DNA): TGCGCCAGCAGCTTTGGGACAGGCAATAGCAATCAGCCCCAGCATTTT. Its protein is CASSFGTGNSNQPQHF.

V gene TRBV27 combines with J gene TRBJ2-7, with D possibly TRBD2 on 5 matching bases. The CDR3 covers 14 residues. The germline CDR1 and CDR2 sequences are MNHEY and SMNVEV (reference sequence). V gave up 3 bases and J gave up 7 bases, with 16 bases separating them. The DNA of the CDR3 is TGTGCCAGCAGTTTTGTTGGGAGAACGAGGGAGCAGTACTTC. It codes for CASSFVGRTREQYF.

The CDR3 DNA is TGCAGTGCGGGACAGGGTGGACTGTTTTTT. Translating gives CSAGQGGLFF. V gene TRBV20-1 combines with J gene TRBJ1-4; 9 bases fit TRBD1. The CDR3 spans 10 residues. V gave up 6 bases and J gave up 13 bases; unmatched junction bases: 3. The V gene's germline CDR1 is DFQATT and CDR2 SNEGSKA (reference sequence).

DNA of the CDR3: TGTGCCAGCAGTTTATCGGGACTAGCGGGAGTGGCCGGGGAGCTGTTTTTT. Its translation is CASSLSGLAGVAGELFF. The chain links TRBV27 to TRBJ2-2, with TRBD2 identical over 14 bases. The CDR3 contains 17 residues. The trim removed 0 bases at V and 6 bases at J, leaving 3 bases unmatched. Germline V gene sequence: CDR1 MNHEY, CDR2 SMNVEV (reference sequence).

This chain joins TRBV29-1 and TRBJ1-1, with 11 bases that match TRBD1. Per germline, CDR1 SQVTM and CDR2 ANQGSEA. J lost 2 bases, V lost 6 bases, and 2 bases had no gene match. This CDR3 is 13 amino acids long. CDR3 loop: CSVGQGANTEAFF. In nucleotides, the CDR3 is TGCAGCGTCGGACAGGGGGCAAACACTGAAGCTTTCTTT.

The chain uses TRBV19 and TRBJ2-7; 11 nucleotides match TRBD1. Per germline, CDR1 LNHDA and CDR2 SQIVND (reference sequence). The CDR3 totals 15 residues. The J segment lost 2 bases and the V segment lost 5 bases, leaving 5 bases of the junction unmatched. The chain's CDR3 is CASSPDRGLPYEQYF. The CDR3 bases are TGTGCCAGTAGTCCGGACAGGGGGCTCCCCTACGAGCAGTACTTC.

The chain combines TRBV7-8 with TRBJ2-7; D remains unclear. The CDR3 contains 12 residues. CDR1 is SGHVS, CDR2 FQNEAQ, per germline. Trimming shortened V by 5 bases and J by 0 bases, and 5 bases separated the two germline ends. The CDR3 nucleotides read TGTGCCAGCAGCCTCAGCTCCTACGAGCAGTACTTC. Protein sequence: CASSLSSYEQYF.

The V call is TRBV4-2, the J call TRBJ1-4; 8 bases agree with TRBD1. Germline V gene lookup returns CDR1 LGHNA and CDR2 YNFKEQ. The CDR3 runs 16 residues. V trimming: 7 bases; J trimming: 7 bases; junction bases outside the gene matches: 14. In DNA, the CDR3 is TGTGCCAGCACCCAGGACGGGACAGGCGGGGTTGAAAAACTGTTTTTT. Encoded protein: CASTQDGTGGVEKLFF.

V gene TRBV27 combines with J gene TRBJ2-3; 8 nucleotides agree with TRBD2. This CDR3 has 16 residues. Germline CDR1 is MNHEY and CDR2 is SMNVEV (reference sequence). Losses at the gene ends were 3 bases for V and 1 base for J; bases not matched to a gene: 6. The CDR3 nucleotides are TGTGCCAGCAGTTTCTCTAGCGGGCCTCGCACAGATACGCAGTATTTT. Translation gives CASSFSSGPRTDTQYF.

The CDR3, as DNA: TGTGCCAGCAGTTACCTGCGGGAGGTACTTAATGAGCAGTTCTTC. Encoded protein: CASSYLREVLNEQFF. The chain has TRBV6-5 and TRBJ2-1; 8 positions match TRBD2. The CDR3 extends over 15 amino acids. Trimming at V came to 2 bases and at J to 7 bases, leaving 7 bases not matched to a gene. Germline assignment: CDR1 MNHEY and CDR2 SVGAGI.

The V and J genes are TRBV5-6 and TRBJ1-1, with 9 bases that match TRBD1. CDR1 and CDR2 from the germline V gene are SGHDT and YYEEEE. With 4 bases clipped from V and 4 bases from J, the junction kept 14 bases outside the gene matches. This CDR3 has 17 residues. This chain's CDR3 is CASSKTRRDRGSTEAFF. CDR3 nucleotides: TGTGCCAGCAGCAAGACCCGAAGAGACAGGGGGAGCACTGAAGCTTTCTTT. Full variable domain (remainder filled in from reference TRBV5-6 and TRBJ1-1): DAGVTQSPTHLIKTRGQQVTLRCSPKSGHDTVSWYQQALGQGPQFIFQYYEEEERQRGNFPDRFSGHQFPNYSSELNVNALLLGDSALYLCASSKTRRDRGSTEAFFGQGTRLTVV.

The J gene is TRBJ2-1, the V gene TRBV29-1, with D unclear. Looked up from germline, CDR1 is SQVTM and CDR2 is ANQGSEA. The CDR3 loop spans 11 amino acids. Trimming took 8 bases from V and 6 from J, leaving 11 bases between them. The CDR3: CSFRRFNEQFF. For the CDR3, the DNA is TGCAGCTTTAGAAGATTCAATGAGCAGTTCTTC.

The gene calls are TRBV19 and TRBJ2-7, with 12 bases identical to TRBD1. The end of the DNA aligns better with TRBJ2-5, so the J call may be wrong. The V gene's germline CDR1 is LNHDA and CDR2 SQIVND (reference sequence). CDR3 size: 15 residues. The CDR3 sequence is CASSIDRDRGQTQYF. The DNA for the CDR3 is TGTGCCAGTAGTATAGATAGGGACAGGGGGCAGACCCAGTACTTC.

This chain connects TRBV4-3 to TRBJ1-4; D is undetermined. Germline V gives CDR1 LGHNA, CDR2 YSLEER. V lost 1 base and J lost 14, with 11 bases in between. There are 12 residues in the CDR3. CDR3 protein: CASSQGGGPLFF. CDR3 coding DNA: TGCGCCAGCAGCCAAGGGGGAGGTCCTCTGTTTTTT.

The CDR3 coding sequence is TGTGCCAGCAGCCCACACCGATCGGACAGGGGATTTCCCTACAATGAGCAGTTCTTC. The encoded protein is CASSPHRSDRGFPYNEQFF. The chain links TRBV21-1 to TRBJ2-1; TRBD1 reflects the table's D call only, with no check against the DNA. TRBV21-1 is noted as a pseudogene. This CDR3 spans 19 amino acids.

As DNA, the CDR3 is TGCGCCAGCAGCTCGGGACAGTCCTACGAGCAGTACTTC. Translation: CASSSGQSYEQYF. The gene calls are TRBV5-1 and TRBJ2-7; 7 bases match TRBD1. This CDR3 comprises 13 residues. The trim removed 3 bases at V and 1 base at J, leaving 1 base unmatched. Germline V CDR1 and CDR2: SGHRS, YFSETQ.

The genes are TRBV11-3 and TRBJ1-1, with D possibly TRBD1 on 6 matching bases. Looked up from germline, CDR1 is SGHNT and CDR2 is YENEEA. The length of the CDR3 is 14 residues. V lost 5 bases, J lost 6 bases, and 16 bases lay in between. In nucleotides, the CDR3 is TGTGCCAGCAGCGTGGACAGTTTTGTATCTGAAGCTTTCTTT. It encodes CASSVDSFVSEAFF.

The rearrangement uses TRBV6-1 and TRBJ1-2; D not certain. CDR1 is MNHNS and CDR2 is SASEGT in the germline V gene. The CDR3 spans 15 residues. With 2 bases removed from V and 5 bases from J, the gap between germline ends came to 15 bases. The CDR3 DNA sequence: TGTGCCAGCAGTGAATTAGGCCGCTCGGGATATGGCTACACCTTC. Translation: CASSELGRSGYGYTF.

V gene TRBV6-5 combines with J gene TRBJ1-2; TRBD1 is a possible D gene (6 bases). Trimming took off 5 bases at V and 4 bases at J, with 14 bases between the two ends. CDR1 is MNHEY, CDR2 SVGAGI, per germline. CDR3 length: 14 amino acids. The CDR3 sequence: CASSSLTGRYGYTF. The CDR3 DNA is TGTGCCAGCAGTAGTCTCACAGGGCGCTATGGCTACACCTTC.

The CDR3 bases are TGCGCCAGCAGCGTCGGGACAGGGGATAGTTCAGATACGCAGTATTTT. It specifies CASSVGTGDSSDTQYF. The V and J genes are TRBV5-1 and TRBJ2-3; TRBD1 matches at 10 bases. Looked up from germline, CDR1 is SGHRS and CDR2 is YFSETQ. The trim removed 4 bases at V and 4 bases at J, leaving 9 bases unmatched. The CDR3 runs to 16 residues. Variable domain in full (rest from reference TRBV5-1 and TRBJ2-3): KAGVTQTPRYLIKTRGQQVTLSCSPISGHRSVSWYQQTPGQGLQFLFEYFSETQRNKGNFPGRFSGRQFSNSRSEMNVSTLELGDSALYLCASSVGTGDSSDTQYFGPGTRLTVL.

The chain links TRBV2 to TRBJ2-2; the match to TRBD1 covers 8 bases. Looked up from germline, CDR1 is SNHLY and CDR2 is FYNNEI. The V segment lost 5 bases and the J segment 4 bases; nucleotides outside the gene matches: 6. CDR3 size: 15 residues. DNA of the CDR3: TGTGCCAGCAGTCGCAGGGGGCTTGGCACCGGGGAGCTGTTTTTT. Translation: CASSRRGLGTGELFF.

The chain couples TRBV5-8 to TRBJ1-2; D perhaps matches TRBD1 (5 bases). The ends were cut back, 2 bases at V and 3 bases at J, with 11 bases in the middle. CDR3 length: 14 amino acids. The germline gives CDR1 SGHTS, CDR2 YDEGEE. This chain's CDR3 is CASSFVRVDYGYTF. CDR3 nucleotide sequence: TGTGCCAGCAGCTTCGTCAGGGTCGACTATGGCTACACCTTC.

This sequence joins TRBV2 and TRBJ1-4; TRBD1 matches 10 bases. V gave up 10 bases and J gave up 5 bases; unmatched junction bases: 4. The CDR3 length is 13 residues. Germline assignment: CDR1 SNHLY and CDR2 FYNNEI. The CDR3 region has the DNA TGTGCCACCGCGGGACAGGGGAATGAAAAACTGTTTTTT. Amino acids: CATAGQGNEKLFF.